This T cell receptor beta chain was sequenced in a study of blood T cell repertoires in COVID-19. Across the study: The samples span acute and convalescent COVID-19 from the United States, Italy and Spain. The analysed material was cDNA or gDNA that came from T cells, B-cell-depleted T cells, or PBMCs.

In the study's own analysis: Amplification of reference gene primers provided the estimated nucleated cell counts. The repertoire was sequenced with immunoSEQ multiplex PCR; TCRdb's copy has only in-frame clones and lacks some. The V and J calls and clone size are taken from that table; D and trimming were inferred from the DNA. Here the sample spans 300,000 or so clones, around 86% being singletons. Worth noting for this clone: At one of its ends the junction is not consistent with the germline gene, which may arise from a read error.

Enrolled through a virtual design, the participants were between about 18 and 100 years of age and came from about two dozen US areas. This TCR was recovered from a woman between 40 and 50 years old with acute COVID-19. Sequencing was done on a sample of PBMCs or T cells enriched from blood (not recorded which).

CDR3 sequence: CASSLVGGSRDVGF. The CDR3 bases are TGTGCCAGCAGCTTAGTTGGCGGGAGTAGAGATGTCGGCTTC. The genes are TRBV7-8 and TRBJ2-7, with 7 bases identical to TRBD2. This CDR3 comprises 14 residues. Germline V gives CDR1 SGHVS, CDR2 FQNEAQ. Full variable domain (outside the CDR3, taken from reference TRBV7-8 and TRBJ2-7): GAGVSQSPRYKVAKRGQDVALRCDPISGHVSLFWYQQALGQGPEFLTYFQNEAQLDKSGLPSDRFFAERPEGSVSTLKIQRTQQEDSAVYLCASSLVGGSRDVGFGPGTRLTVT.